This T cell receptor beta chain appears in the sequencing data of a study of cytomegalovirus exposure and HLA in healthy donors. Looking at the study overall: Later analysis reported that the 120 or so validation repertoires shared the platform of the 650 to 700 first-cohort repertoires.

The donors were members of the 120-subject validation cohort (separate from the approximately 670-subject first cohort). Regarding the study as a whole: It was reportedly the case that the classifier diagnosed cytomegalovirus status with high specificity and sensitivity. TCR beta chains numbering more than 150 were designated cytomegalovirus-associated.

This table comes from immunoSEQ multiplex PCR, and its TCRdb copy is limited to in-frame clones, with some not included. Of 90,000 to 100,000 clones detected, roughly 87% appear once; the ten largest clones hold 6% to 6.5%. Trimming took off 2 bases at V and 0 bases at J, with 13 bases between the two ends. The CDR3 sequence is 17 residues long. Germline CDR1 and CDR2: MGHRA and YSYEKL. This clone appeared a single time. Its specificity is not known. The TCR sequence derives from a man aged 18 to 29 in good health and CMV-seropositive. The V and J genes are TRBV4-1 and TRBJ1-4; tentative D call: TRBD1 (5 bases). Material: PBMCs. The CDR3: CASSQYPQGSTNEKLFF. The CDR3 nucleotides are TGCGCCAGCAGCCAATACCCGCAGGGTTCAACTAATGAAAAACTGTTTTTT.